Each of the 27 T cell receptor beta chains below was sequenced from the same sample in a study of T-cell reconstitution after alpha-beta-depleted transplantation in children (dated by TCRdb to 2016 to 2017). Libraries were built with PCR. The sequencing machine was an Illumina HiSeq 2500. Molecular barcoding was employed in the preparation of TCR libraries, with unique molecular identifiers being used to normalize TCRbeta repertoire quantification. The raw public data were reprocessed by TCRdb itself: fastp quality trimming at Q25, MiXCR clonotype calling, in-frame beta chains only. Each CDR3 protein appears once, grouped with its most common genes and DNA. The sample table holds 500,000 to 600,000 distinct CDR3 sequences, of which 25% to 30% were seen once. About a third of the sample belongs to the ten largest clones. The treatment or condition label, as the study defines it: allogeneic hematopoietic cell transplantation with graft depleted of TCRalphabeta T cells and CD19 B cells.

The material sequenced was PBMCs, taken before TCRalphabeta/CD19-depleted stem cell transplant. The source of these receptors is a boy in the first two years of life with Wiskott-Aldrich syndrome, due to receive a stem cell transplant.

The rearrangement uses TRBV12-3 or TRBV12-4 and TRBJ2-5; 8 nucleotides agree with TRBD2. The CDR3 totals 16 residues. V shed 0 bases and J 1 base; nucleotides not matched to a gene: 4. This chain's CDR3 is CASSLAAGVPQETQYF. CDR3 sequence (DNA): TGTGCCAGCAGTTTAGCAGCGGGAGTTCCCCAAGAGACCCAGTACTTC.

The chain links TRBV7-9 to TRBJ2-1; 11 bases align to TRBD2. This CDR3 is built from 16 residues. Germline V gene sequence: CDR1 SEHNR, CDR2 FQNEAQ (reference sequence). V trimming: 1 base; J trimming: 8 bases; junction bases outside the gene matches: 7. The CDR3 sequence: CASSLGLLAGVHEQFF. CDR3 nucleotides: TGTGCCAGCAGCTTAGGTTTACTAGCGGGAGTACATGAGCAGTTCTTC.

This sequence joins TRBV5-1 and TRBJ2-7; 11 bases match TRBD2. Germline-derived CDR1 and CDR2 are SGHRS and YFSETQ. This CDR3 comprises 16 residues. V lost 3 bases to trimming and J lost 2 bases; unmatched junction nucleotides: 7. The CDR3 region has the DNA TGCGCCAGCAGCTATAGCGGGAGGGAGTGGCCCTACGAGCAGTACTTC. Translated, it gives CASSYSGREWPYEQYF. The variable domain in full, completed from reference TRBV5-1 and TRBJ2-7, reads KAGVTQTPRYLIKTRGQQVTLSCSPISGHRSVSWYQQTPGQGLQFLFEYFSETQRNKGNFPGRFSGRQFSNSRSEMNVSTLELGDSALYLCASSYSGREWPYEQYFGPGTRLTVT.

The chain has TRBV25-1 and TRBJ2-7; no clear D gene. There are 11 residues in the CDR3. V lost 6 bases and J lost 7, with 10 bases in between. Germline V gene sequence: CDR1 MGHDK, CDR2 SYGVNS. CDR3 sequence (DNA): TGTGCCAGCAGCCGAACAAGGGAGCAGTACTTC. Its protein is CASSRTREQYF.

The CDR3 DNA reads as TGTGCCAGCAGCTCCTGGGGGGAGCAGTTCTTC. As protein: CASSSWGEQFF. This chain joins TRBV7-6 and TRBJ2-1; D may correspond to TRBD1 or TRBD2 (5 bases each). The length of the CDR3 is 11 residues. Germline CDR1 is SGHVS and CDR2 is FNYEAQ. V lost 4 bases and J lost 10, with 8 bases in between.

This clonotype has more than one count but fewer than ten. This chain links TRBV12-3 or TRBV12-4 with TRBJ2-2; weak D call: TRBD2 (6 bases). The V end lost 6 bases, the J end lost 4 bases, and 15 bases lay between the germline ends. This CDR3 is 15 amino acids long. CDR3 in amino acids: CASSHGSAGTGELFF. CDR3 sequence (DNA): TGTGCCAGCAGCCACGGGAGTGCGGGCACCGGGGAGCTGTTTTTT.

The V call is TRBV5-1, the J call TRBJ2-7, with 10 bases fitting TRBD2. The CDR3 has 14 amino acids. Germline V gene sequence: CDR1 SGHRS, CDR2 YFSETQ. V lost 5 bases and J lost 4; bases outside the gene matches: 6. The CDR3 sequence is CASSIGLADYEQYF. The CDR3 DNA reads as TGCGCCAGCAGTATTGGACTAGCGGATTACGAGCAGTACTTC.

This clonotype has more than one count but fewer than ten. This may be a read error, as it is one base from a much larger clone. The chain recombines TRBV5-1 with TRBJ2-5; no clear D. The CDR3 is 12 amino acids. V lost 0 bases, J lost 5 bases, and 5 bases lay in between. Looked up from germline, CDR1 is SGHRS and CDR2 is YFSETQ. CDR3 nucleotide sequence: TGCGCCAGCAGCTTGGATTGGGAGACCCAGTACTTC. This translates into CASSLDWETQYF.

The chain joins TRBV12-3 or TRBV12-4 to TRBJ2-1; 10 nucleotides agree with TRBD2. The CDR3 is 12 residues long. V shed 5 bases and J 16 bases; nucleotides not matched to a gene: 8. The CDR3 loop reads CASSLSGRAQFF. CDR3 bases: TGTGCCAGCAGTCTAAGCGGGAGGGCCCAATTCTTC.

The CDR3 sequence is CASSPHRVPGANVLTF. Here the CDR3 DNA reads TGTGCCAGCAGTCCTCACAGGGTCCCTGGGGCCAACGTCCTGACTTTC. The chain is built from TRBV12-3 or TRBV12-4 and TRBJ2-6; D is perhaps TRBD1 (6 bases). Trimming removed 5 bases from V and 2 bases from J, with 13 bases in between. This CDR3 is 16 amino acids long.

The gene calls are TRBV15 and TRBJ1-5; D ambiguous. The CDR3 is made up of 13 amino acids. Trimming cost V 0 bases and J 7 bases, with 7 bases left between them. The V gene's germline CDR1 is LNHNV and CDR2 YYDKDF (reference sequence). CDR3 coding DNA: TGTGCCACCAGCAGAGATCCTGCGCAGCCCCAGCATTTT. This sequence encodes CATSRDPAQPQHF.

This sequence joins TRBV5-1 and TRBJ2-2; TRBD2 might be the D (5 bases). V was clipped by 4 bases and J by 5 bases, with 9 bases between them. Germline values: CDR1 SGHRS, CDR2 YFSETQ. The CDR3 totals 13 residues. In DNA, the CDR3 is TGCGCCAGCAGCAAGGACTCGACCGGGGAGCTGTTTTTT. It codes for CASSKDSTGELFF.

V gene TRBV2 combines with J gene TRBJ2-3; 9 nucleotides align to TRBD2. The CDR3 is 14 residues long. Per the germline V gene, CDR1 is SNHLY and CDR2 is FYNNEI. Trimming at V came to 1 base and at J to 6 bases, leaving 2 bases not matched to a gene. CDR3 protein: CASSEGTSADTQYF. CDR3 nucleotide sequence: TGTGCCAGCAGTGAAGGGACTAGCGCGGATACGCAGTATTTT. Supplemented by reference TRBV2 and TRBJ2-3, the full variable domain reads EPEVTQTPSHQVTQMGQEVILRCVPISNHLYFYWYRQILGQKVEFLVSFYNNEISEKSEIFDDQFSVERPDGSNFTLKIRSTKLEDSAMYFCASSEGTSADTQYFGPGTRLTVL.

This clonotype was seen once. One end of the junction is discordant with germline, which a read error may explain. The chain has TRBV4-2 and TRBJ2-1, with TRBD2 matching 8 bases. From germline, CDR1 is LGHNA and CDR2 YNFKEQ. The length of the CDR3 is 16 residues. The CDR3 DNA is TGTGCCATCAGCCCGGGGGGGCTCCGCCCCTACAATGAGCAGTTCTTC. Translating gives CAISPGGLRPYNEQFF.

This clonotype was picked up many times. One end of the junction does not line up with germline, which may come from a read error. The chain recombines TRBV5-1 with TRBJ1-2; possible D gene TRBD1, 5 bases. This CDR3 spans 13 amino acids. CDR1 SGHRS and CDR2 YFSETQ come from the germline V gene. The chain's CDR3 is CASSFGGDYGYTF. The CDR3 coding sequence is TGTGCCAGCAGCTTTGGGGGGGACTATGGCTACACCTTC.

The chain has TRBV7-2 and TRBJ2-7, with 8 bases identical to TRBD2. CDR1 and CDR2 (germline): SGHTA, FQGNSA. V lost 2 bases and J lost 5; bases outside the gene matches: 11. This CDR3 comprises 16 residues. CDR3: CASSLKGVGGRNEQYF. The CDR3 nucleotides read TGTGCCAGCAGCTTAAAGGGGGTCGGCGGGAGGAACGAGCAGTACTTC.

This sequence joins TRBV5-1 and TRBJ2-7, with a possible D match to TRBD2 (5 bases). Trimming took 7 bases from V and 2 from J, leaving 13 bases between them. The CDR3 has 13 amino acids. Germline V gene lookup returns CDR1 SGHRS and CDR2 YFSETQ. The CDR3 region has the DNA TGCGCCAGCGGAAGCGAGGGCCCCTACGAGCAGTACTTC. This gives the protein CASGSEGPYEQYF.

The rearrangement uses TRBV10-3 and TRBJ1-1; D is undetermined. There are 13 residues in the CDR3. Deletions cut 3 bases from V and 2 bases from J, with 7 bases between. CDR1 is ENHRY and CDR2 is SYGVKD in the germline V gene. CDR3 DNA sequence: TGTGCCATCAGTGATGGGGTTAACACTGAAGCTTTCTTT. Its protein is CAISDGVNTEAFF.

The chain recombines TRBV4-1 with TRBJ1-1, with 7 bases that match TRBD1. Per germline, CDR1 MGHRA and CDR2 YSYEKL. V gave up 1 base and J gave up 0 bases; unmatched junction bases: 5. This CDR3 comprises 16 residues. The CDR3 spells CASSQGGDRMNTEAFF. The DNA of the CDR3 is TGCGCCAGCAGCCAAGGGGGGGACAGAATGAACACTGAAGCTTTCTTT.

This clonotype was picked up a small number of times. The chain couples TRBV5-1 to TRBJ2-5; possible D gene TRBD2, 5 bases. The CDR3 consists of 15 residues. CDR1 SGHRS and CDR2 YFSETQ come from the germline V gene. V lost 0 bases to trimming and J lost 4 bases, with 13 bases between them. The CDR3 spells CASSLAHLAGETQYF. The CDR3 region has the DNA TGCGCCAGCAGCTTGGCCCATCTAGCAGGAGAGACCCAGTACTTC.

The CDR3, as DNA: TGTGCCAGCAGTTTTTCCGTTAGGCCCGGGGAGCTGTTTTTT. Its protein is CASSFSVRPGELFF. This chain connects TRBV12-3 or TRBV12-4 to TRBJ2-2; D unclear. V was pared by 3 bases and J by 6 bases, with 11 bases between. CDR3 length: 14 amino acids.

The V gene is TRBV12-3 or TRBV12-4, the J gene TRBJ2-1, with TRBD2 matching over 11 bases. The CDR3 sequence is 16 residues long. J lost 3 bases, V lost 5 bases, and 6 bases had no gene match. In nucleotides, the CDR3 is TGTGCCAGCAGTCCGACTAGCGGGAATGTCTACAATGAGCAGTTCTTC. Translating gives CASSPTSGNVYNEQFF.

V usage is TRBV5-1 and J usage is TRBJ1-2, with TRBD1 matching 9 bases. Germline assignment: CDR1 SGHRS and CDR2 YFSETQ. V was clipped by 2 bases and J by 4 bases; unmatched bases: 3. The CDR3 contains 14 residues. The CDR3 loop reads CASSFAGQGYGYTF. The CDR3 bases are TGCGCCAGCAGCTTCGCGGGACAGGGCTATGGCTACACCTTC.

This clonotype was counted only a few times. The chain joins TRBV5-1 to TRBJ2-1, with 7 bases lining up with TRBD1. The V gene's germline CDR1 is SGHRS and CDR2 YFSETQ. V was pared by 1 base and J by 5 bases, with 9 bases of the junction left unmatched. CDR3 length: 16 amino acids. CDR3 residues: CASSLRIRDRNNEQFF. CDR3 DNA: TGCGCCAGCAGCTTGAGGATTCGGGACAGAAACAATGAGCAGTTCTTC.

The chain's CDR3 is CASSRHHTGATYEQYF. As DNA, the CDR3 is TGTGCCAGCAGCCGTCATCATACCGGAGCGACCTACGAGCAGTACTTC. The chain carries TRBV28 and TRBJ2-7; D unresolved. Germline CDR1 and CDR2: MDHEN and SYDVKM. This CDR3 has 16 amino acids. With 6 bases removed from V and 2 bases from J, the gap between germline ends came to 20 bases. The full variable domain, its missing parts supplied by reference TRBV28 and TRBJ2-7, is DVKVTQSSRYLVKRTGEKVFLECVQDMDHENMFWYRQDPGLGLRLIYFSYDVKMKEKGDIPEGYSVSREKKERFSLILESASTNQTSMYLCASSRHHTGATYEQYFGPGTRLTVT.

This clonotype was observed a handful of times. CDR3 sequence reads: CASSMGQGMETQYF. CDR3 nucleotide sequence: TGCGCCAGCAGCATGGGACAGGGTATGGAGACCCAGTACTTC. The chain couples TRBV5-1 to TRBJ2-5, with 9 nucleotides matching TRBD1. The V gene end was trimmed by 4 bases and the J gene end by 5 bases; junction bases not matched to a gene: 6. This CDR3 region has 14 residues. Germline CDR1 is SGHRS and CDR2 is YFSETQ. The variable domain in full, with the rest retrieved from reference TRBV5-1 and TRBJ2-5, is KAGVTQTPRYLIKTRGQQVTLSCSPISGHRSVSWYQQTPGQGLQFLFEYFSETQRNKGNFPGRFSGRQFSNSRSEMNVSTLELGDSALYLCASSMGQGMETQYFGPGTRLLVL.

This clonotype turned up a few times. The V and J genes are TRBV5-1 and TRBJ2-1; tentatively, D is TRBD1 (5 bases). Germline loops: CDR1 SGHRS, CDR2 YFSETQ. The CDR3 totals 15 residues. Trimming cost V 2 bases and J 6 bases, with 15 bases left between them. CDR3 loop: CASSFRLEGVNEQFF. DNA of the CDR3: TGCGCCAGCAGCTTTCGGCTAGAAGGGGTCAATGAGCAGTTCTTC.